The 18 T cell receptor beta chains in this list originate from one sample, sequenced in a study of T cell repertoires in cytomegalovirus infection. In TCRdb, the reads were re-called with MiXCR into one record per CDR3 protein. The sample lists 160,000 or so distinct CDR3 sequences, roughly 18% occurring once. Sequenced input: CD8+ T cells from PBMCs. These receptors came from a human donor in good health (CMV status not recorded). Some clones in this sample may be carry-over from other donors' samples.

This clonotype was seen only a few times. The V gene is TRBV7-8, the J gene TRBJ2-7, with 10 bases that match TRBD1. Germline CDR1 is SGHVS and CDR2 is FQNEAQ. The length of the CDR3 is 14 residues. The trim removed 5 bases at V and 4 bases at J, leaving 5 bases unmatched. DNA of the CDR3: TGTGCCAGCAGCGGACGGACAGGGGGGTACGAGCAGTACTTC. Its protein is CASSGRTGGYEQYF. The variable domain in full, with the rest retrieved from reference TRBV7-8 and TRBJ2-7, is GAGVSQSPRYKVAKRGQDVALRCDPISGHVSLFWYQQALGQGPEFLTYFQNEAQLDKSGLPSDRFFAERPEGSVSTLKIQRTQQEDSAVYLCASSGRTGGYEQYFGPGTRLTVT.

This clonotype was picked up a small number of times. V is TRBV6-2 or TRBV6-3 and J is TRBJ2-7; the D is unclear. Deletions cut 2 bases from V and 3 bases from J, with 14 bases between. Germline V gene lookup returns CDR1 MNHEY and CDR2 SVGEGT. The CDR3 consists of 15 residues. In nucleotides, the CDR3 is TGTGCCAGCAGTTACGGCCAGGTTCGGGTCTACGAGCAGTACTTC. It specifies CASSYGQVRVYEQYF.

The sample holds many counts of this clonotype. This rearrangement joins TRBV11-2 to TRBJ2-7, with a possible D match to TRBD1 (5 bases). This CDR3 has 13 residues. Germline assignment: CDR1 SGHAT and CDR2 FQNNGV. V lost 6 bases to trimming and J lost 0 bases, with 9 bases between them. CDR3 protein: CASSLGRSYEQYF. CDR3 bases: TGTGCCAGCAGTTTGGGGCGCTCCTACGAGCAGTACTTC. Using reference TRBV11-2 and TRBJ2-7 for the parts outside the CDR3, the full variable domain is EAGVAQSPRYKIIEKRQSVAFWCNPISGHATLYWYQQILGQGPKLLIQFQNNGVVDDSQLPKDRFSAERLKGVDSTLKIQPAKLEDSAVYLCASSLGRSYEQYFGPGTRLTVT.

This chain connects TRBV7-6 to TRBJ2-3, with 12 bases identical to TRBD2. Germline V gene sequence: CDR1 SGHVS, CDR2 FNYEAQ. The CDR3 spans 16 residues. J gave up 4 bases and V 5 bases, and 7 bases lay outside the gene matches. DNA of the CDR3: TGTGCCAGCAGCCCCCAGACTAGCGGGAGCCCAGATACGCAGTATTTT. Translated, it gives CASSPQTSGSPDTQYF.

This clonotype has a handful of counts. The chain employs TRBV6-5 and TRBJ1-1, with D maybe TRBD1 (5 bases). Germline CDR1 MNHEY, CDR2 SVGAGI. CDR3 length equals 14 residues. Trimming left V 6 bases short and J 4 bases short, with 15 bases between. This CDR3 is CASRLTGGTTEAFF. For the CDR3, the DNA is TGTGCCAGCAGGCTGACCGGGGGGACCACTGAAGCTTTCTTT.

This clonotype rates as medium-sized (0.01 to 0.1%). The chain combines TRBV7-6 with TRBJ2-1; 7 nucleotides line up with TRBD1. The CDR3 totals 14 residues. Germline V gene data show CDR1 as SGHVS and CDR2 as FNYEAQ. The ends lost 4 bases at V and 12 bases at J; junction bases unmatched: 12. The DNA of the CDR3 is TGTGCCAGCAGCTCGGGACAGACCTCTACAAGGCAGTTCTTC. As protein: CASSSGQTSTRQFF.

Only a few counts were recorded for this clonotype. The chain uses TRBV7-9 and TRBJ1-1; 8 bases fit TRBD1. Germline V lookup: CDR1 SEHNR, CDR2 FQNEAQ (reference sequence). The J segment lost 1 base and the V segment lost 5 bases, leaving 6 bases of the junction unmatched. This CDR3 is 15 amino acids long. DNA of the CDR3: TGTGCCAGCAGCGGATGGACAGGGAAGAACACTGAAGCTTTCTTT. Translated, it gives CASSGWTGKNTEAFF. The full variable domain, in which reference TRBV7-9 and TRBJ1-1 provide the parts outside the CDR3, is DTGVSQNPRHKITKRGQNVTFRCDPISEHNRLYWYRQTLGQGPEFLTYFQNEAQLEKSRLLSDRFSAERPKGSFSTLEIQRTEQGDSAMYLCASSGWTGKNTEAFFGQGTRLTVV.

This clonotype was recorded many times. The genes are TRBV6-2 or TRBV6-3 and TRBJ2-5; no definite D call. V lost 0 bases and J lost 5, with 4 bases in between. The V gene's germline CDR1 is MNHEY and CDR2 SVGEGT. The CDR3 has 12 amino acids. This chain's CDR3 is CASSYSAETQYF. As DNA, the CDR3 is TGTGCCAGCAGTTACTCAGCTGAGACCCAGTACTTC.

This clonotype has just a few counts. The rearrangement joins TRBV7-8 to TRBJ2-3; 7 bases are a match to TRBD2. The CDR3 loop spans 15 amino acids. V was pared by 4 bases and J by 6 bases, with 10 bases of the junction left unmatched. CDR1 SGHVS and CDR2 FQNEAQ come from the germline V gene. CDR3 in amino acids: CASSSLTSRRDTQYF. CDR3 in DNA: TGTGCCAGCAGCTCCTTGACTAGCAGGAGGGATACGCAGTATTTT.

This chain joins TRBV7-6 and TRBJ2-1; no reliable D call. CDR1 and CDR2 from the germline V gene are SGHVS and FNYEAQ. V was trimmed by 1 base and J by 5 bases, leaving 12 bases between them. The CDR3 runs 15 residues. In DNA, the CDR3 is TGTGCCAGCAGCTTAGAGGCGGACCCACACAATGAGCAGTTCTTC. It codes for CASSLEADPHNEQFF.

CDR3 bases: TGTGCCAGCAGTTACTCATATATTCAGTACTTC. Its translation: CASSYSYIQYF. The chain uses TRBV6-2 or TRBV6-3 and TRBJ2-4, with D unresolved. V dropped 0 bases and J dropped 10 bases, with 4 bases sitting between them. The germline V gene has CDR1 MNHEY and CDR2 SVGEGT. The CDR3 loop spans 11 amino acids.

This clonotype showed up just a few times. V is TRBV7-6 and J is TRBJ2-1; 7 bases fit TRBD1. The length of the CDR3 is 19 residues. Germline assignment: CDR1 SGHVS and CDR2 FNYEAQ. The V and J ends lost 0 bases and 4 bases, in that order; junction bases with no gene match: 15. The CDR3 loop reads CASSLAPADRDNRYNEQFF. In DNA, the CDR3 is TGTGCCAGCAGCTTAGCTCCCGCCGACAGGGACAACCGGTACAATGAGCAGTTCTTC.

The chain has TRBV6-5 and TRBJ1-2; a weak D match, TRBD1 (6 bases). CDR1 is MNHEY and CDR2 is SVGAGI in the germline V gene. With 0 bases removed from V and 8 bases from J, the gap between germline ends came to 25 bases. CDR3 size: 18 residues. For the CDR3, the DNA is TGTGCCAGCAGTTACTCGATCCCTACAGGGATAGGTGACTGGGGCTACACCTTC. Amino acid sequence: CASSYSIPTGIGDWGYTF.

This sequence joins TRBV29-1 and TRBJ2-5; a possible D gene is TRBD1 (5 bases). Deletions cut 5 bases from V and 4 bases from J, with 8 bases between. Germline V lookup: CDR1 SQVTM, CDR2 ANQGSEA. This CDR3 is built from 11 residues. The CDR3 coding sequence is TGCAGCGTTTTTAGGGGAGAGACCCAGTACTTC. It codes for CSVFRGETQYF.

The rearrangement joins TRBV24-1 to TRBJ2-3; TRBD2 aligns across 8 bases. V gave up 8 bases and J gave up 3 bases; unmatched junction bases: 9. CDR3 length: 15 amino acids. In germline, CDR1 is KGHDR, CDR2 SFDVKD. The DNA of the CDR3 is TGTGCCACCATGTCTCGGGAGCGGGAGACAGATACGCAGTATTTT. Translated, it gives CATMSRERETDTQYF.

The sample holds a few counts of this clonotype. CDR3 residues: CSAIQGADYGYTF. As DNA, the CDR3 is TGCAGCGCGATACAGGGGGCTGACTATGGCTACACCTTC. The chain uses TRBV29-1 and TRBJ1-2; TRBD1 aligns across 9 bases. After removal of 7 bases from V and 3 bases from J, the junction contained 6 bases not matched to a gene. Germline V CDR1 and CDR2: SQVTM, ANQGSEA. The CDR3 consists of 13 residues.

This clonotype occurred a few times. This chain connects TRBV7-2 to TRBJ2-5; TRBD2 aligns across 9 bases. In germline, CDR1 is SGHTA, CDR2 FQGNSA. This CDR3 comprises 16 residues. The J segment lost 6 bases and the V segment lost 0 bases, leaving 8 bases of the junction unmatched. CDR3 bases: TGTGCCAGCAGCTTAGCAGGGCGGGGGGGCATAAAGACCCAGTACTTC. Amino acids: CASSLAGRGGIKTQYF.

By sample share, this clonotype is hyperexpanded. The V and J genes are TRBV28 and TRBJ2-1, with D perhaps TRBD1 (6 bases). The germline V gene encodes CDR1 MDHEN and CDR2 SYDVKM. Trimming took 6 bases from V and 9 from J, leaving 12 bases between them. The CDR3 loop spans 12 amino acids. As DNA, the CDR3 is TGTGCCAGCAGCTTTACAGGGACTGAGCAGTTCTTC. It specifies CASSFTGTEQFF.